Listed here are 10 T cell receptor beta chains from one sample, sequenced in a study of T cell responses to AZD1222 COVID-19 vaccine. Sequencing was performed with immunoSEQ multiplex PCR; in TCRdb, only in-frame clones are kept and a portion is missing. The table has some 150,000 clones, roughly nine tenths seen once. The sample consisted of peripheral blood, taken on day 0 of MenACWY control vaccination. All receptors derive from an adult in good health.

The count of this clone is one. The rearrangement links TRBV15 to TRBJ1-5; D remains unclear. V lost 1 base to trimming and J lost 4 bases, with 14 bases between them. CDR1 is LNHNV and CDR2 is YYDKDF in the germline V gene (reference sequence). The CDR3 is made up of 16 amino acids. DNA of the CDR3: TGTGCCACCAGCAGAGCTACGCCGGGGAAGAATCAGCCCCAGCATTTT. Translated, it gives CATSRATPGKNQPQHF.

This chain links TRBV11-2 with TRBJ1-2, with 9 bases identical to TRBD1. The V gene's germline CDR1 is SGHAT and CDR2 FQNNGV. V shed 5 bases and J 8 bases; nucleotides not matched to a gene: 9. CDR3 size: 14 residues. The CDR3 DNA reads TGTGCCAGCAGCCGCTGGACAGGGGATGGCGGCTACACCTTC. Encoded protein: CASSRWTGDGGYTF.

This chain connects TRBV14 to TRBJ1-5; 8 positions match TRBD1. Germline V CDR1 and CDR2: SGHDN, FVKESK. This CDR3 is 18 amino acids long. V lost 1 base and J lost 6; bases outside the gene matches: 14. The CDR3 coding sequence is TGTGCCAGCAGCCAAGCCTTCCCCCCCCAGGGGGCAATTCAGCCCCAGCATTTT. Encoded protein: CASSQAFPPQGAIQPQHF.

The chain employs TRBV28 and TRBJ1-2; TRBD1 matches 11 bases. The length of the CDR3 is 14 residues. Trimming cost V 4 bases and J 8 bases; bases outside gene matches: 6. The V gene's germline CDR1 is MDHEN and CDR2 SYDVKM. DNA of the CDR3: TGTGCCAGCAGTTCGGGACAGGGGGTAGGGGGCTACACCTTC. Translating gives CASSSGQGVGGYTF.

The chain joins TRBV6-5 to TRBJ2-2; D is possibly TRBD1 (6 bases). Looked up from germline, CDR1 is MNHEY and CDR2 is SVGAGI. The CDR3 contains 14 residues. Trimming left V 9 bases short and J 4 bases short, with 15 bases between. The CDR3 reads CASSFRRGTGELFF. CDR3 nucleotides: TGTGCCAGTTCCTTCCGCAGGGGCACCGGGGAGCTGTTTTTT.

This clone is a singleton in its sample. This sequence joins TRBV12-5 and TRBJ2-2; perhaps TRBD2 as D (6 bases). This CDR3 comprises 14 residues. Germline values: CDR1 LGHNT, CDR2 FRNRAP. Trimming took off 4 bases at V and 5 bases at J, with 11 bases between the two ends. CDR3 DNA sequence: TGTGCTAGTGGTTCGGGACTTACAACCGGGGAGCTGTTTTTT. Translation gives CASGSGLTTGELFF.

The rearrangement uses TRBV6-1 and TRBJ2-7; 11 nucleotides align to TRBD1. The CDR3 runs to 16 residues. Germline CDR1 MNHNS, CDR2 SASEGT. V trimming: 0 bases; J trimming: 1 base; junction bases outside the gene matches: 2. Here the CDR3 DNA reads TGTGCCAGCAGTGAAGCAGGGACAGGGGGGTCCTACGAGCAGTACGTC. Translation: CASSEAGTGGSYEQYV.

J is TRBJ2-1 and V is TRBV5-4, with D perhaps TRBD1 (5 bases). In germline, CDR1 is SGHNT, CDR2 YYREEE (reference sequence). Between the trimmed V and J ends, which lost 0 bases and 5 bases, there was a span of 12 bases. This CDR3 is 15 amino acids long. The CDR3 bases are TGTGCCAGCAGCTTGGACCCGAAGGGGCACAATGAGCAGTTCTTC. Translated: CASSLDPKGHNEQFF.

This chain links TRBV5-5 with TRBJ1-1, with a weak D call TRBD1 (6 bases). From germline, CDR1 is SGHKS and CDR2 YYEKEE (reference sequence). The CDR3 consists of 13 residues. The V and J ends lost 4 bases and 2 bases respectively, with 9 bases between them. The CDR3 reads CASSLDSNTEAFF. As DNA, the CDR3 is TGTGCCAGCAGCCTGGACAGCAACACTGAAGCTTTCTTT.

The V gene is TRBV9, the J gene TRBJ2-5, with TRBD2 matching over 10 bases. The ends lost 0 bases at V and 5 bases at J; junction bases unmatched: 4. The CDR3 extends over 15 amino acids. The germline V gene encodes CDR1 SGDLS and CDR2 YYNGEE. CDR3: CASSVGAGGMETQYF. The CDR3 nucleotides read TGTGCCAGCAGCGTAGGAGCGGGAGGGATGGAGACCCAGTACTTC.